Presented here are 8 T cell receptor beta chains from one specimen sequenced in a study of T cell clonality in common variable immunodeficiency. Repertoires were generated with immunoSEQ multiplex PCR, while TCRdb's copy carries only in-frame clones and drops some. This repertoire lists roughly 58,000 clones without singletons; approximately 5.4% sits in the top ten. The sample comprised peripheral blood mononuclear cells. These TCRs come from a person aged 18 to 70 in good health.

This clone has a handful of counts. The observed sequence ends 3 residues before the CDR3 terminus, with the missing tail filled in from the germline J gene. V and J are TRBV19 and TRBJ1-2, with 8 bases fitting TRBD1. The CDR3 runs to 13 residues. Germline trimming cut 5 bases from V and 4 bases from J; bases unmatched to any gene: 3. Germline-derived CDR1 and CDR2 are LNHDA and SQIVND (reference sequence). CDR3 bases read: TGTGCCAGTAGTGACAGGGGTTTCTATGGC. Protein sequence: CASSDRGFYG. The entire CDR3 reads CASSDRGFYGYTF.

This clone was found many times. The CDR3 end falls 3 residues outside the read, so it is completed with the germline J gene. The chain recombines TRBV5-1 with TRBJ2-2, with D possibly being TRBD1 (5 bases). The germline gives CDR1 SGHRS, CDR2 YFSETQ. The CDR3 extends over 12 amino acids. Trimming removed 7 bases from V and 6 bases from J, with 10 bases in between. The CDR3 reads CASSPGPGELFF. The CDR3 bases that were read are TGCGCCAGCTCTCCAGGGCCCGGGGAG.

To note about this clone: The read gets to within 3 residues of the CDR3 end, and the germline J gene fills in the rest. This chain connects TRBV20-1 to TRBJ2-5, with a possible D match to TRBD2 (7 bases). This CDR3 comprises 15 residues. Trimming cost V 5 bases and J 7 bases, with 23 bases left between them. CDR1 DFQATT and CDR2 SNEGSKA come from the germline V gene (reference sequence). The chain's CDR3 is CSAPWGGSGGRTQYF. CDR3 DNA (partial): TGCAGTGCTCCCTGGGGCGGGTCGGGGGGCAGGACC.

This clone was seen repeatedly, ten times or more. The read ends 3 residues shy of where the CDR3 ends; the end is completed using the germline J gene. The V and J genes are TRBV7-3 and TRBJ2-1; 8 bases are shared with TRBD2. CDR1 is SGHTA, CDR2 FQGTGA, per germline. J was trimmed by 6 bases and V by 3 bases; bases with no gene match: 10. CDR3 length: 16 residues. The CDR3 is CASSFGSGLAFNEQFF. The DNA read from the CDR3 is TGTGCCAGCAGCTTTGGTTCTGGACTAGCTTTCAATGAG.

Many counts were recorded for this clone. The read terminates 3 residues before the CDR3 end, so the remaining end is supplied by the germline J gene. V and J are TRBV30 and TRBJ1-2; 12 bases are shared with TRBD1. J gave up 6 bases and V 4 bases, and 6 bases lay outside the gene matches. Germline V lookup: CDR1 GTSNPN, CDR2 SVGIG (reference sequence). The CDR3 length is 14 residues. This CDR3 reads CAWTRDRGRNGYTF. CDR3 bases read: TGTGCCTGGACCCGGGACAGGGGGCGGAATGGC. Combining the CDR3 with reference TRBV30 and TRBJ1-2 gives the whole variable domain SQTIHQWPATLVQPVGSPLSLECTVEGTSNPNLYWYRQAAGRGLQLLFYSVGIGQISSEVPQNLSASRPQDRQFILSSKKLLLSDSGFYLCAWTRDRGRNGYTFGSGTRLTVV.

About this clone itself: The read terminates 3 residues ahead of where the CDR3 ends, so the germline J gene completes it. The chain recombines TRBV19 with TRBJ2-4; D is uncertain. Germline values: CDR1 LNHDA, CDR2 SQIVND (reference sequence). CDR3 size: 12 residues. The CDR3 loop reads CASSSLNYGQYF. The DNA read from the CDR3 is TGTGCCAGTAGTTCGCTTAACTATGGT.

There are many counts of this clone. The sequenced CDR3 bases are TGTGCCAGCAGCTACAGGGCGTTGGGGGCCAACGTC. Translated: CASSYRALGANV. The entire CDR3 protein is CASSYRALGANVLTF. The chain employs TRBV12-3 or TRBV12-4 and TRBJ2-6; weak D call: TRBD1 (6 bases). Sequencing ends 3 residues short of the CDR3 end; the germline J gene provides the rest. There are 15 residues in the CDR3. V shed 6 bases and J shed 4 bases, with 13 bases lying between them.

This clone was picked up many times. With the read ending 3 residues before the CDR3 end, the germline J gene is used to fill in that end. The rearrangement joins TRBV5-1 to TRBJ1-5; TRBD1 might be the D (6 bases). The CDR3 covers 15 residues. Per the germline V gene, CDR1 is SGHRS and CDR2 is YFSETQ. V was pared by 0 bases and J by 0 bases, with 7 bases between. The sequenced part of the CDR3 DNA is TGCGCCAGCAGCTTGGGAGGGGGTAGCAATCAGCCC. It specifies CASSLGGGSNQP. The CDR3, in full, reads CASSLGGGSNQPQHF. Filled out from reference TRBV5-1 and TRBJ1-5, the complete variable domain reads KAGVTQTPRYLIKTRGQQVTLSCSPISGHRSVSWYQQTPGQGLQFLFEYFSETQRNKGNFPGRFSGRQFSNSRSEMNVSTLELGDSALYLCASSLGGGSNQPQHFGDGTRLSIL.